These 31 T cell receptor beta chains were sequenced from one sample in a study of cytomegalovirus exposure and HLA in healthy donors. Both 60 Vbeta primers and 13 Jbeta primers went into the PCR. The method was immunoSEQ multiplex PCR; TCRdb's version includes in-frame clones alone and lacks a portion of them. The sample has some 130,000 clones; around 77% are singletons. Sequencing input: PBMCs. The receptors shown here come from a man aged 45-65 years in good health and CMV-seronegative.

This chain joins TRBV28 and TRBJ2-1; TRBD2 matches at 11 bases. The germline CDR1 and CDR2 sequences are MDHEN and SYDVKM. V gave up 5 bases and J gave up 11 bases; unmatched junction bases: 17. This CDR3 spans 17 amino acids. This chain's CDR3 is CASSVSGTSGSWGQQFF. CDR3 in DNA: TGTGCCAGCAGTGTATCCGGGACTAGCGGATCTTGGGGTCAGCAGTTCTTC.

This clone was counted once. The chain is built from TRBV9 and TRBJ2-7; D is possibly TRBD2 (5 bases). Trimming removed 0 bases at V and 4 bases at J, with 14 bases between. Germline assignment: CDR1 SGDLS and CDR2 YYNGEE. CDR3 size: 15 residues. The CDR3 DNA reads as TGTGCCAGCAGCGTAGAAGTGGGAGACATTTACGAGCAGTACTTC. This translates into CASSVEVGDIYEQYF.

The chain recombines TRBV18 with TRBJ2-3; TRBD1 agrees at 9 bases. The CDR3 consists of 16 residues. The V segment lost 6 bases and the J segment 1 base; nucleotides outside the gene matches: 8. Germline CDR1 and CDR2: KGHSH and LQKENI. In DNA form, the CDR3 reads TGTGCCAGCTCGGATTGGGACAGGGAAGGCACAGATACGCAGTATTTT. Translated, it gives CASSDWDREGTDTQYF.

CDR3 residues: CASSLGINRDSEKLFF. In nucleotides, the CDR3 is TGCGCCAGCAGCTTGGGTATTAATAGGGACTCTGAAAAACTGTTTTTT. The chain couples TRBV5-1 to TRBJ1-4; D is possibly TRBD1 (5 bases). Germline assignment: CDR1 SGHRS and CDR2 YFSETQ. Trimming removed 0 bases from V and 7 bases from J, with 16 bases in between. The CDR3 covers 16 residues. The full variable domain, rest sourced from reference TRBV5-1 and TRBJ1-4, is KAGVTQTPRYLIKTRGQQVTLSCSPISGHRSVSWYQQTPGQGLQFLFEYFSETQRNKGNFPGRFSGRQFSNSRSEMNVSTLELGDSALYLCASSLGINRDSEKLFFGSGTQLSVL.

The J gene is TRBJ2-7, the V gene TRBV7-2, with D unclear. Trimming shortened V by 5 bases and J by 0 bases, and 11 bases separated the two germline ends. The CDR3 totals 14 residues. Germline CDR1 reads SGHTA; CDR2 reads FQGNSA. As DNA, the CDR3 is TGTGCCAGCAGCCCCTCCAGCGCCTCCTACGAGCAGTACTTC. Its translation: CASSPSSASYEQYF. Full variable domain (outside the CDR3, taken from reference TRBV7-2 and TRBJ2-7): GAGVSQSPSNKVTEKGKDVELRCDPISGHTALYWYRQSLGQGLEFLIYFQGNSAPDKSGLPSDRFSAERTGGSVSTLTIQRTQQEDSAVYLCASSPSSASYEQYFGPGTRLTVT.

The chain has TRBV5-1 and TRBJ2-2; 11 nucleotides line up with TRBD1. V was clipped by 4 bases and J by 6 bases; unmatched bases: 8. This CDR3 comprises 16 residues. The germline V gene encodes CDR1 SGHRS and CDR2 YFSETQ. The CDR3 spells CASSQGTGGSSGELFF. CDR3 bases: TGCGCCAGCAGCCAGGGGACAGGGGGTAGTTCCGGGGAGCTGTTTTTT.

The rearrangement links TRBV4-1 to TRBJ2-3, with 8 positions matching TRBD1. The CDR3 extends over 17 amino acids. The J segment lost 7 bases and the V segment lost 1 base, leaving 13 bases of the junction unmatched. Per germline, CDR1 MGHRA and CDR2 YSYEKL. CDR3 loop: CASSQGSTVGQENTQYF. The CDR3 DNA reads as TGCGCCAGCAGCCAAGGCTCGACAGTGGGACAGGAGAATACGCAGTATTTT.

V and J are TRBV19 and TRBJ2-7; D uncertain. The ends were cut back, 4 bases at V and 3 bases at J, with 10 bases in the middle. CDR1 and CDR2 (germline): LNHDA, SQIVND (reference sequence). The CDR3 totals 13 residues. Here the CDR3 reads CASSSASYYEQYF. CDR3 nucleotide sequence: TGTGCCAGTAGTAGCGCCTCATACTACGAGCAGTACTTC.

In regard to this clone: Distinct nucleotide sequences in the sample also encode this CDR3. The chain recombines TRBV28 with TRBJ1-2; unclear D gene. V was trimmed by 2 bases and J by 5 bases, leaving 9 bases between them. The germline CDR1 and CDR2 sequences are MDHEN and SYDVKM. The CDR3 extends over 13 amino acids. The DNA for the CDR3 is TGTGCCAGCAGTTTAGGCGGAAATTATGGCTACACCTTC. It codes for CASSLGGNYGYTF.

A single count supports this clone. This chain links TRBV18 with TRBJ1-4; 9 positions agree with TRBD1. CDR1 is KGHSH and CDR2 is LQKENI in the germline V gene. The V gene end was trimmed by 3 bases and the J gene end by 5 bases; junction bases not matched to a gene: 4. The CDR3 consists of 15 residues. The CDR3 region is CASSPPGQGNEKLFF. In nucleotides, the CDR3 is TGTGCCAGCTCACCCCCGGGACAGGGAAATGAAAAACTGTTTTTT.

In DNA, the CDR3 is TGTGCCAGCAGTCTCGAGACTATTGCTAACTATGGCTACACCTTC. Protein product: CASSLETIANYGYTF. This rearrangement joins TRBV28 to TRBJ1-2, with no clear D. The length of the CDR3 is 15 residues. CDR1 is MDHEN and CDR2 is SYDVKM in the germline V gene. V was clipped by 5 bases and J by 0 bases, with 13 bases between them.

This rearrangement joins TRBV6-5 to TRBJ1-1; D possibly corresponds to TRBD1 (5 bases). V was pared by 0 bases and J by 8 bases, with 10 bases between. This CDR3 has 13 residues. Germline V gene lookup returns CDR1 MNHEY and CDR2 SVGAGI. CDR3 loop: CASSYSGGREAFF. CDR3 bases: TGTGCCAGCAGTTACTCGGGGGGGAGGGAAGCTTTCTTT.

This chain joins TRBV30 and TRBJ1-1; 11 positions match TRBD1. The CDR3 length is 14 residues. From germline, CDR1 is GTSNPN and CDR2 SVGIG (reference sequence). Trimming cost V 1 base and J 3 bases; bases outside gene matches: 1. CDR3 DNA: TGTGCCTGGAGTGAGGGACAGGGGGACACTGAAGCTTTCTTT. It translates to CAWSEGQGDTEAFF.

The V gene is TRBV11-2, the J gene TRBJ2-1; 10 bases match TRBD2. The CDR3 has 14 residues. J was trimmed by 2 bases and V by 6 bases; bases with no gene match: 1. CDR1 and CDR2 (germline): SGHAT, FQNNGV. CDR3 protein: CASSGLAAYNEQFF. The CDR3 nucleotides are TGTGCCAGCAGTGGACTAGCGGCCTACAATGAGCAGTTCTTC.

DNA of the CDR3: TGTGCCACCAGCAACCTTCCCGGGACTAGCGGGGTTGATCAAGAGACCCAGTACTTC. It codes for CATSNLPGTSGVDQETQYF. This chain joins TRBV15 and TRBJ2-5; 13 bases match TRBD2. Germline lookup yields CDR1 LNHNV and CDR2 YYDKDF (reference sequence). The CDR3 sequence is 19 residues long. After removal of 4 bases from V and 2 bases from J, the junction contained 13 bases not matched to a gene.

This clone was found a few times. The chain uses TRBV2 and TRBJ2-1; 9 bases are a match to TRBD1. This CDR3 comprises 15 residues. Germline CDR1 and CDR2: SNHLY and FYNNEI. Trimming took 4 bases from V and 3 from J; bases not matched to a gene: 4. The CDR3 sequence is CASSGDRAYYNEQFF. For the CDR3, the DNA is TGTGCCAGCAGTGGGGACAGGGCTTACTACAATGAGCAGTTCTTC. The full variable domain, in which reference TRBV2 and TRBJ2-1 provide the parts outside the CDR3, is EPEVTQTPSHQVTQMGQEVILRCVPISNHLYFYWYRQILGQKVEFLVSFYNNEISEKSEIFDDQFSVERPDGSNFTLKIRSTKLEDSAMYFCASSGDRAYYNEQFFGPGTRLTVL.

The gene calls are TRBV5-1 and TRBJ2-1, with TRBD1 identical over 9 bases. The V and J ends lost 2 bases and 3 bases, in that order; junction bases with no gene match: 3. Germline V gene data show CDR1 as SGHRS and CDR2 as YFSETQ. The CDR3 is made up of 15 amino acids. CDR3 nucleotide sequence: TGCGCCAGCAGCTTCGGACAGGGGAACTACAATGAGCAGTTCTTC. Protein sequence: CASSFGQGNYNEQFF.

The chain carries TRBV10-3 and TRBJ2-3; 7 nucleotides align to TRBD2. From germline, CDR1 is ENHRY and CDR2 SYGVKD. J gave up 6 bases and V 2 bases, and 8 bases lay outside the gene matches. This CDR3 region has 15 residues. CDR3 sequence (DNA): TGTGCCATCAGTGAGCGGTCGGGAGGATCGGATACGCAGTATTTT. Amino acid sequence: CAISERSGGSDTQYF.

The rearrangement joins TRBV28 to TRBJ2-7; 9 nucleotides align to TRBD2. CDR3 length: 15 residues. J was trimmed by 2 bases and V by 2 bases; bases with no gene match: 4. Germline CDR1 is MDHEN and CDR2 is SYDVKM. The chain's CDR3 is CASSLPLAGAYEQYF. The CDR3, as DNA: TGTGCCAGCAGTTTACCTTTAGCGGGAGCCTACGAGCAGTACTTC.

The chain employs TRBV28 and TRBJ2-7; the match to TRBD2 covers 7 bases. This CDR3 has 13 residues. After removal of 9 bases from V and 4 bases from J, the junction contained 9 bases not matched to a gene. CDR1 MDHEN and CDR2 SYDVKM come from the germline V gene. The CDR3 spells CASRRENRYEQYF. Written as DNA, the CDR3 is TGTGCCAGTCGGCGGGAGAATCGTTACGAGCAGTACTTC.

This chain links TRBV6-6 with TRBJ1-2, with D tentatively TRBD1 (6 bases). The germline V and J ends were trimmed by 6 bases and 0 bases, with 17 bases remaining between them. CDR3 length: 16 amino acids. CDR1 MNHNY and CDR2 SVGAGI come from the germline V gene (reference sequence). CDR3 nucleotide sequence: TGTGCCAGCAGGAGGGACATCATGGGGGCTAACTATGGCTACACCTTC. It specifies CASRRDIMGANYGYTF.

The J gene is TRBJ2-1, the V gene TRBV30; D is perhaps TRBD2 (6 bases). Germline lookup yields CDR1 GTSNPN and CDR2 SVGIG (reference sequence). The length of the CDR3 is 11 residues. V was pared by 4 bases and J by 12 bases, with 13 bases between. CDR3 sequence (DNA): TGTGCCTGGATAATTGCGGGATCGCAGTTCTTC. It codes for CAWIIAGSQFF. The full variable domain, in which reference TRBV30 and TRBJ2-1 provide the parts outside the CDR3, is SQTIHQWPATLVQPVGSPLSLECTVEGTSNPNLYWYRQAAGRGLQLLFYSVGIGQISSEVPQNLSASRPQDRQFILSSKKLLLSDSGFYLCAWIIAGSQFFGPGTRLTVL.

This clone was observed a single time. This sequence joins TRBV5-1 and TRBJ2-1; TRBD2 matches 16 bases. The CDR3 has 16 residues. Trimming took 0 bases from V and 9 from J; bases not matched to a gene: 3. Looked up from germline, CDR1 is SGHRS and CDR2 is YFSETQ. The CDR3 nucleotides are TGCGCCAGCAGCTTGGCGGGGACTAGCGGGAGGGGTGAGCAGTTCTTC. It specifies CASSLAGTSGRGEQFF.

The V and J genes are TRBV28 and TRBJ2-1; 12 positions match TRBD2. After removal of 3 bases from V and 8 bases from J, the junction contained 14 bases not matched to a gene. CDR1 MDHEN and CDR2 SYDVKM come from the germline V gene. CDR3 length: 18 amino acids. CDR3 region: CASSFPSGRAYYPDEQFF. CDR3 in DNA: TGTGCCAGCAGTTTTCCTAGCGGGAGGGCCTACTACCCCGATGAGCAGTTCTTC.

The chain employs TRBV10-3 and TRBJ2-5, with a weak D call TRBD2 (6 bases). V lost 6 bases to trimming and J lost 5 bases, with 13 bases between them. CDR1 is ENHRY and CDR2 is SYGVKD in the germline V gene. The CDR3 sequence is 13 residues long. CDR3 DNA: TGTGCCATCAGGGACATCGGGGGTGAGACCCAGTACTTC. This sequence encodes CAIRDIGGETQYF.

The chain employs TRBV10-2 and TRBJ2-7; tentative D call: TRBD1 (6 bases). Germline assignment: CDR1 WSHSY and CDR2 SAAADI. The V gene lost 7 bases and the J gene lost 4 bases, with 14 bases spanning the gap. This CDR3 region has 13 residues. The CDR3 loop reads CASTQGEVYEQYF. The CDR3 nucleotides are TGCGCCAGCACACAGGGTGAGGTGTACGAGCAGTACTTC.

This clone was counted ten times or more. The chain joins TRBV6-5 to TRBJ2-1, with D tentatively TRBD2 (5 bases). The CDR3 runs 14 residues. Per germline, CDR1 MNHEY and CDR2 SVGAGI. The germline V and J ends were trimmed by 8 bases and 9 bases, with 20 bases remaining between them. The CDR3 spells CASRGMGNSREQFF. The CDR3, as DNA: TGTGCCAGCCGAGGGATGGGGAATTCACGTGAGCAGTTCTTC.

This chain uses TRBV6-5 with TRBJ1-3; D is undetermined. The CDR3 loop spans 15 amino acids. Trimming shortened V by 5 bases and J by 0 bases, and 11 bases separated the two germline ends. Germline values: CDR1 MNHEY, CDR2 SVGAGI. CDR3 protein: CASSISHFSGNTIYF. CDR3 nucleotides: TGTGCCAGCAGTATCTCTCACTTCTCTGGAAACACCATATATTTT.

The chain combines TRBV7-2 with TRBJ2-7; 7 bases match TRBD2. CDR1 SGHTA and CDR2 FQGNSA come from the germline V gene. After removal of 2 bases from V and 1 base from J, the junction contained 5 bases not matched to a gene. CDR3 length: 15 residues. The CDR3 region has the DNA TGTGCCAGCAGCTTACAGCTCGGGGGGTCCTACGAGCAGTACTTC. This translates into CASSLQLGGSYEQYF. The full variable domain, with the rest looked up from reference TRBV7-2 and TRBJ2-7, is GAGVSQSPSNKVTEKGKDVELRCDPISGHTALYWYRQSLGQGLEFLIYFQGNSAPDKSGLPSDRFSAERTGGSVSTLTIQRTQQEDSAVYLCASSLQLGGSYEQYFGPGTRLTVT.

The chain combines TRBV5-5 with TRBJ2-3, with TRBD2 matching over 7 bases. V lost 0 bases and J lost 2; bases outside the gene matches: 3. Germline CDR1 SGHKS, CDR2 YYEKEE (reference sequence). This CDR3 has 15 amino acids. CDR3 coding DNA: TGTGCCAGCAGCTTGGTGGGAGGGCTCACAGATACGCAGTATTTT. It codes for CASSLVGGLTDTQYF.

The chain joins TRBV19 to TRBJ2-7; 9 bases agree with TRBD2. The V segment lost 10 bases and the J segment 0 bases; nucleotides outside the gene matches: 7. The CDR3 sequence is 14 residues long. The germline V gene encodes CDR1 LNHDA and CDR2 SQIVND (reference sequence). CDR3 amino acids: CATKTSGLSYEQYF. DNA for the CDR3: TGTGCCACCAAGACTAGCGGCCTCTCCTACGAGCAGTACTTC.